These 5 T cell receptor beta chains share one sample of origin, sequenced in a study of T cell repertoires in cytomegalovirus infection. From the reads, TCRdb called clonotypes with MiXCR, one entry per CDR3 protein. The sample comprises about 330,000 distinct CDR3 sequences, approximately 30% of which are singletons, and around an eighth rests with the top ten. Their antigens are not known. Material: cultured PBMCs, obtained from culture after CMV antigen stimulation. The receptors derive from a human donor in good health (CMV status not recorded). Some clones in this sample may be carry-over from other donors' samples.

This clonotype counts as medium-sized. V gene TRBV6-1 combines with J gene TRBJ1-1; 9 bases are a match to TRBD1. J was trimmed by 5 bases and V by 8 bases; bases with no gene match: 15. Germline CDR1 reads MNHNS; CDR2 reads SASEGT. The CDR3 extends over 16 amino acids. The CDR3 DNA follows: TGTGCCAGCCCCCGAAAGACCACAGGGGGCAAAACTGAAGCTTTCTTT. Translated: CASPRKTTGGKTEAFF.

The CDR3 region is CASCIGQTDTDTQYF. DNA of the CDR3: TGTGCCAGTTGTATAGGACAGACCGACACAGATACGCAGTATTTT. This chain links TRBV7-9 with TRBJ2-3; TRBD1 is a possible D gene (6 bases). The V end lost 9 bases, the J end lost 2 bases, and 18 bases lay between the germline ends. The CDR3 consists of 15 residues. Germline V gene sequence: CDR1 SEHNR, CDR2 FQNEAQ (reference sequence).

CDR3 sequence: CASSYSKGYRAGSPLHF. The CDR3 DNA follows: TGTGCCAGCAGTTACTCGAAAGGATACAGGGCGGGTTCACCCCTCCACTTT. This chain links TRBV6-5 with TRBJ1-6; D is perhaps TRBD1 (6 bases). The length of the CDR3 is 17 residues. Germline loops: CDR1 MNHEY, CDR2 SVGAGI. Deletions cut 0 bases from V and 9 bases from J, with 18 bases between.

This chain links TRBV6-1 with TRBJ1-1; D ambiguous. The V gene lost 6 bases and the J gene lost 2 bases, with 10 bases spanning the gap. The V gene's germline CDR1 is MNHNS and CDR2 SASEGT. The CDR3 is made up of 13 amino acids. The CDR3 nucleotides are TGTGCCAGCAGAATAGACGTTAACACTGAAGCTTTCTTT. Its translation: CASRIDVNTEAFF.

The V call is TRBV25-1, the J call TRBJ2-1; the match to TRBD2 covers 8 bases. The CDR3 runs to 15 residues. Germline CDR1 reads MGHDK; CDR2 reads SYGVNS. With 8 bases clipped from V and 5 bases from J, the junction kept 11 bases outside the gene matches. DNA of the CDR3: TGTGCCAGCGGGGTAGGGAGCGGGAGCCACAATGAGCAGTTCTTC. Its protein product is CASGVGSGSHNEQFF.